Listed below are T cell receptor beta chains from one sample, sequenced in a study of control samples from healthy donors and cancer patients. Sequencing was performed with immunoSEQ multiplex PCR; in TCRdb, only in-frame clones are kept and a portion is missing. The sample records 150,000 to 200,000 clones, about 94% being singletons. What was sequenced was blood. These receptors originate from a woman between 40 and 50 years old in good health. The CDR3 runs from the conserved cysteine through the conserved F or W. A D gene is named only where the DNA matches it firmly. Expanded clones get a size class; other rows say once, few or many, or leave the size out.

V gene	clone size	J gene	D gene	CDR3 DNA	CDR3 protein
TRBV27	-	TRBJ2-7	-	TGTGCCAGCATCGGGGGAATGAACGAGCAGTACTTC	CASIGGMNEQYF
TRBV9	-	TRBJ2-1	TRBD1	TGTGCCAGCAGCGTAGCGCAGAGGGGGCACAATGAGCAGTTCTTC	CASSVAQRGHNEQFF
TRBV7-2	few	TRBJ1-6	-	TGTGCCAGCAGCCGGACAGTTTCACCCCTCCACTTT	CASSRTVSPLHF
TRBV6-5	-	TRBJ1-6	-	TGTGCCAGCAGTTACTCGAATAGGGGTGATTCACCCCTCCACTTT	CASSYSNRGDSPLHF
TRBV11-3	-	TRBJ2-1	-	TGTGCCAGCAGCGCACATAAAGCGATAGATGAGCAGTTCTTC	CASSAHKAIDEQFF
TRBV30	-	TRBJ2-1	-	TGTGCCTGGAGTGTCCGCCCGGCGGGAAGAGGAGATGAGCAGTTCTTC	CAWSVRPAGRGDEQFF
TRBV28	-	TRBJ1-1	-	TGTGCCAGCCGAGCCCCGGGACTTCCGATGAACACTGAAGCTTTCTTT	CASRAPGLPMNTEAFF
TRBV5-6	-	TRBJ1-2	-	TGTGCCAGCAGCCTAATCGACTATGGCTACACCTTC	CASSLIDYGYTF
TRBV5-6	-	TRBJ2-2	-	TGTGCCAGCAGCTGGGACCTAGCCCCCACCTCCTACACCGGGGAGCTGTTTTTT	CASSWDLAPTSYTGELFF
TRBV9	-	TRBJ1-2	TRBD1	TGTGCCAGCAGCGGGCCAGAAGGACAGGGCCACTATGGCTACACCTTC	CASSGPEGQGHYGYTF
TRBV6-5	once	TRBJ2-3	TRBD2	TGTGCCATCGTTAGCGGGGATACGCAGTATTTT	CAIVSGDTQYF
TRBV13	-	TRBJ2-5	TRBD2	TGTGCCAGCAGCTGGGGGACTAGCGGGGGGCTCAAACAAGAGACCCAGTACTTC	CASSWGTSGGLKQETQYF
TRBV21-1	-	TRBJ2-7	-	TGTGCCAGCAGCAAAACCCTGGGGGGAGGGACCTACGAGCAGTACTTC	CASSKTLGGGTYEQYF
TRBV5-5	-	TRBJ1-1	-	TGTGCCAGCAGCCTACACAGGTTCACTGAAGCTTTCTTT	CASSLHRFTEAFF
TRBV3-1/TRBV3-2	-	TRBJ2-2	TRBD2	TGTGCGGCTAGCGGGGCGCCCCGCGGCACCGGGGAGCTGTTTTTT	CAASGAPRGTGELFF
TRBV7-2	-	TRBJ1-6	TRBD1	TGTGCCAGCAGACCCACCACAGGGGCGAGAAATTCACCCCTCCACTTT	CASRPTTGARNSPLHF
TRBV6-2/TRBV6-3	-	TRBJ1-1	-	TGTGCCAGCAGCCACGGGTGGGGGAACACTGAAGCTTTCTTT	CASSHGWGNTEAFF
TRBV7-9	-	TRBJ2-6	TRBD1	TGTGCCAGCAGCGTAGGGGGCGCTGGGGCCAACGTCCTGACTTTC	CASSVGGAGANVLTF
TRBV6-5	-	TRBJ1-4	TRBD1	TGTGCCAGCAGTCAGGGACAGGGAAAACTGTTTTTT	CASSQGQGKLFF
TRBV7-8	-	TRBJ2-7	TRBD2	TGTGCCAGCAGCTTAGCCAGGACTAGCGGGAGCCACGAGCAGTACTTC	CASSLARTSGSHEQYF
TRBV5-8	-	TRBJ2-7	-	TGTGCCAGCAGCTTGCATCCGTTTTCGGGGGAATACGAGCAGTACTTC	CASSLHPFSGEYEQYF
TRBV5-1	few	TRBJ1-2	-	TGCGCCAGCACCCCCGGAGGGGACACGCTGCCTAGGAACACCTTC	CASTPGGDTLPRNTF
TRBV5-4	-	TRBJ1-6	-	TGTGCCAGCAGCTTGGATGGGGCGGGCTCCACTCATTCACCCCTCCACTTT	CASSLDGAGSTHSPLHF
TRBV11-2	-	TRBJ2-7	-	TGTGCCAGCAATCGGGACATCCTCTCCTACGAGCAGTACTTC	CASNRDILSYEQYF
TRBV7-9	-	TRBJ1-2	-	TGTGCCAGCAGCCGAAGGACGGCATATGGCTACACCTTC	CASSRRTAYGYTF
TRBV5-1	-	TRBJ2-1	TRBD1	TGCGCCAGCAGCTTGGTCCCGGGGACAGGGAACAATGAGCAGTTCTTC	CASSLVPGTGNNEQFF
TRBV12-5	-	TRBJ1-1	-	TGTGCTAGTGGTCCAAACCTTTCGGAAGCTTTCTTT	CASGPNLSEAFF
TRBV7-9	-	TRBJ2-7	-	TGTGCCAGCAGCTTAGTCCGGGACGGAATTTCGGAGCAGTACTTC	CASSLVRDGISEQYF
TRBV30	-	TRBJ2-2	-	TGTGCCTGGAACCCCGGACACTACACCGGGGAGCTGTTTTTT	CAWNPGHYTGELFF
TRBV5-1	-	TRBJ1-2	-	TGCGCCAGCAGCTCCCCGGCAGCCGATCTTGGCTACACCTTC	CASSSPAADLGYTF
TRBV7-9	-	TRBJ2-7	-	TGTGCCAGCAGCTTAGCGGACCGTAACTACGAGCAGTACTTC	CASSLADRNYEQYF
TRBV2	-	TRBJ1-3	-	TGTGCCAGCAGTGGGCTTGGGACAGGAAACACCATATATTTT	CASSGLGTGNTIYF
TRBV5-4	-	TRBJ2-1	-	TGTGCCAGCAGCTTGGATTCGTCAGCGGAGCAGTTCTTC	CASSLDSSAEQFF
TRBV15	-	TRBJ1-2	-	TGTGCCACCAGCGGAGACAGAATCTATGGCTACACCTTC	CATSGDRIYGYTF
TRBV5-1	-	TRBJ2-2	TRBD2	TGCGCCAGCAGCGAGGGACTAGCGAACACCGGGGAGCTGTTTTTT	CASSEGLANTGELFF
TRBV15	-	TRBJ2-1	-	TGTGCCACCAGCAGAGATTACGTTAGTAACAATGAGCAGTTCTTC	CATSRDYVSNNEQFF
TRBV4-3	-	TRBJ2-5	TRBD2	TGCGCCAGCAGCCAAGGGACTAGCGGGTTGGAGACCCAGTACTTC	CASSQGTSGLETQYF
TRBV11-2	-	TRBJ1-1	TRBD1	TGTGCCAGCAGCGTCCTAGACAGGGCCTCTGAAGCTTTCTTT	CASSVLDRASEAFF
TRBV2	-	TRBJ1-1	-	TGTGCCAGCAGGAGAGGGGTCCCAACTGAAGCTTTCTTT	CASRRGVPTEAFF
TRBV10-3	-	TRBJ1-2	-	TGTGCCATCAGAGACAGGACTTTGTATGGCTACACCTTC	CAIRDRTLYGYTF
TRBV25-1	-	TRBJ1-2	-	TGTGCCAGCAGTGAATCGGGGGGAGGCTACACCTTC	CASSESGGGYTF
TRBV10-3	-	TRBJ1-2	-	TGTGCCATCAGTGAGTCGGACAGATCCTATGGCTACACCTTC	CAISESDRSYGYTF